This T cell receptor (beta chain) was observed in a study of blood T cell repertoires in COVID-19. Study background: Researchers got acute and convalescent COVID-19 samples from the United States, Italy and Spain. Sample material is recorded as cDNA or gDNA derived from T cells, B-cell-depleted T cells, or PBMCs.

Per the original methods: Counts of nucleated cells, estimated from reference gene primer amplification, were obtained. TCRdb's copy holds only in-frame clones and misses some; the assay was immunoSEQ multiplex PCR. That table is the source of V, J and clone size, and D and trimming were worked out from the DNA. The data hold roughly 77,000 clones, with approximately 90% observed a single time. Germline assignment: CDR1 SGHRS and CDR2 YFSETQ. Germline trimming cut 3 bases from V and 0 bases from J; bases unmatched to any gene: 7. The CDR3 totals 17 residues. This clonotype was sampled from a man in his fifties or sixties with active COVID-19. The sample was peripheral blood. This chain joins TRBV5-1 and TRBJ2-3, with 10 bases fitting TRBD2. CDR3 protein: CASSSGTSDTSTDTQYF. In nucleotides, the CDR3 is TGCGCCAGCAGCTCAGGGACTAGCGATACTAGCACAGATACGCAGTATTTT.